One sample yielded the 2 T cell receptor beta chains listed below, sequenced in a study of blood T cell repertoires in COVID-19. Method: immunoSEQ multiplex PCR; TCRdb's copy keeps in-frame clones and lacks some. The data contain more than 300,000 clones, 85% to 90% of them singletons. The specimen sequenced was peripheral blood. The receptors here all came from a woman aged 45-60 years with COVID-19, enrolled during active disease.

The rearrangement joins TRBV30 to TRBJ2-1; D call uncertain. Trimming removed 1 base from V and 0 bases from J, with 10 bases in between. The CDR3 length is 15 residues. CDR1 GTSNPN and CDR2 SVGIG come from the germline V gene (reference sequence). This CDR3 is CAWSGMESSYNEQFF. CDR3 sequence (DNA): TGTGCCTGGAGTGGAATGGAGAGCTCCTACAATGAGCAGTTCTTC.

DNA for the CDR3: TGTGCCAGTAGTAGCCGACAGGGGACTCATGAAAAACTGTTTTTT. Its translation is CASSSRQGTHEKLFF. V and J are TRBV19 and TRBJ1-4; 8 nucleotides match TRBD1. The J segment lost 6 bases and the V segment lost 4 bases, leaving 7 bases of the junction unmatched. The V gene's germline CDR1 is LNHDA and CDR2 SQIVND (reference sequence). The CDR3 loop spans 15 amino acids.